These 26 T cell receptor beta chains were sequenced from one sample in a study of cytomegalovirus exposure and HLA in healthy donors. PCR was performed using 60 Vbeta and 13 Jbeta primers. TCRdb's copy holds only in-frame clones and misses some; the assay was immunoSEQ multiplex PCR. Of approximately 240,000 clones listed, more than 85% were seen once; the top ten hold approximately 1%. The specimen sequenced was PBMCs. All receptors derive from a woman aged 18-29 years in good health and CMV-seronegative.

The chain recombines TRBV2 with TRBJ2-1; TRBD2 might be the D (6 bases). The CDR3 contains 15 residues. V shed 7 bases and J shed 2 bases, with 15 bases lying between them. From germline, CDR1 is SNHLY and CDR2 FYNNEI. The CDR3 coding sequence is TGTGCCAGCAATTTGGCAGCGGGTCCCTACAATGAGCAGTTCTTC. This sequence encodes CASNLAAGPYNEQFF. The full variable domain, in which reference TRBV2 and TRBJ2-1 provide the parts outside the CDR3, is EPEVTQTPSHQVTQMGQEVILRCVPISNHLYFYWYRQILGQKVEFLVSFYNNEISEKSEIFDDQFSVERPDGSNFTLKIRSTKLEDSAMYFCASNLAAGPYNEQFFGPGTRLTVL.

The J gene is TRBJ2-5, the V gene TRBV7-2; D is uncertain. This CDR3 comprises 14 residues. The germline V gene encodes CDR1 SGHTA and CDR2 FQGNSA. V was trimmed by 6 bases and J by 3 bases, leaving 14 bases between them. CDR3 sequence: CASRGPPGKETQYF. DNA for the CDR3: TGTGCCAGCAGGGGCCCGCCAGGTAAAGAGACCCAGTACTTC.

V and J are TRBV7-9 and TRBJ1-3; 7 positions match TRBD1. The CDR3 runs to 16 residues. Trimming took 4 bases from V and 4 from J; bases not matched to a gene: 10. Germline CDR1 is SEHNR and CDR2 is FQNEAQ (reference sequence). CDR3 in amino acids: CASSSLPRGLGNTIYF. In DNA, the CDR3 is TGTGCCAGCAGCTCCCTCCCCAGGGGGTTAGGAAACACCATATATTTT.

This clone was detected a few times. CDR3 nucleotides: TGTGCCACCAGCCCAGACTTCACCAAAAACATTCAGTACTTC. It encodes CATSPDFTKNIQYF. The chain carries TRBV15 and TRBJ2-4; no clear D gene. Trimming removed 5 bases from V and 2 bases from J, with 10 bases in between. Germline CDR1 is LNHNV and CDR2 is YYDKDF (reference sequence). The CDR3 length is 14 residues.

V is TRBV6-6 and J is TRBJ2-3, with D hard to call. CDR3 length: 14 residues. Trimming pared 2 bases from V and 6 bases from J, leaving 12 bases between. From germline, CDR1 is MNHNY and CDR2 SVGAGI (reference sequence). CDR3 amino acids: CASSYISRTDTQYF. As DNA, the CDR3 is TGTGCCAGCAGTTACATCTCCCGAACTGATACGCAGTATTTT.

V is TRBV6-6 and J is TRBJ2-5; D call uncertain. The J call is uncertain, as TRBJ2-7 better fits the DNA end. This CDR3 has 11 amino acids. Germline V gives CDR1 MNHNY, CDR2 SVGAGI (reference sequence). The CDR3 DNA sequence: TGTGCCAGCAGTTCAACCTACGAGCAGTACTTC. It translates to CASSSTYEQYF.

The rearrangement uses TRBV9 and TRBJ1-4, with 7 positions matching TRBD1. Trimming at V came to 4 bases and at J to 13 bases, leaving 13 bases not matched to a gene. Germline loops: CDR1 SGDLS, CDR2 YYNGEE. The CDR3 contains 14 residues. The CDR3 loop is CASSFTGQEVALFF. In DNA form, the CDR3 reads TGTGCCAGCAGCTTCACCGGACAGGAGGTAGCACTGTTTTTT.

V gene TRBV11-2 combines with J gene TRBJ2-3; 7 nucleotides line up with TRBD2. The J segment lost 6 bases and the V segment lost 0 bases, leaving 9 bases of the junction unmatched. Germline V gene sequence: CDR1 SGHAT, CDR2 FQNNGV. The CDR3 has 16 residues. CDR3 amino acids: CASSLDGGGSWDTQYF. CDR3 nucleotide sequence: TGTGCCAGCAGCTTAGACGGGGGAGGGTCATGGGATACGCAGTATTTT.

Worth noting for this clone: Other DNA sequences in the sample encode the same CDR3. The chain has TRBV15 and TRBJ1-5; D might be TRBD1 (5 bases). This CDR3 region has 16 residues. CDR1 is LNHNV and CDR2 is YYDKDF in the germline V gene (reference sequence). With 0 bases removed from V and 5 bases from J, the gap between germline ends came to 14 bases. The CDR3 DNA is TGTGCCACCAGCAGAGATATAGGTAGGGGCGATCAGCCCCAGCATTTT. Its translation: CATSRDIGRGDQPQHF.

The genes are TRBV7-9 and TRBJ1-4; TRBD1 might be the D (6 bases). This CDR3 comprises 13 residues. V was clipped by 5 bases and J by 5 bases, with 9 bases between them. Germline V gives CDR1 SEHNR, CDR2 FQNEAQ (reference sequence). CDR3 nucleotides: TGTGCCAGCAGCCTGGACAGAAATGAAAAACTGTTTTTT. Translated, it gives CASSLDRNEKLFF. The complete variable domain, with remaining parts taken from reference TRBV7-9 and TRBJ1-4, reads DTGVSQNPRHKITKRGQNVTFRCDPISEHNRLYWYRQTLGQGPEFLTYFQNEAQLEKSRLLSDRFSAERPKGSFSTLEIQRTEQGDSAMYLCASSLDRNEKLFFGSGTQLSVL.

CDR3 amino acids: CASSAGLAASTDTQYF. The CDR3 nucleotides are TGTGCCAGCAGCGCCGGACTAGCGGCTAGCACAGATACGCAGTATTTT. The chain carries TRBV9 and TRBJ2-3; 10 bases line up with TRBD2. Looked up from germline, CDR1 is SGDLS and CDR2 is YYNGEE. Unmatched junction bases numbered 4, after V lost 3 bases and J lost 0 bases. The CDR3 covers 16 residues.

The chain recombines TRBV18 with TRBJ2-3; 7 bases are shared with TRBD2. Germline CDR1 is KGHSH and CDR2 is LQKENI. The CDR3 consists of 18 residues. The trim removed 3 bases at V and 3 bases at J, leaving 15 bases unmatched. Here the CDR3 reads CASSPWGQGGFVTDTQYF. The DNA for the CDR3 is TGTGCCAGCTCACCCTGGGGCCAGGGAGGGTTTGTGACAGATACGCAGTATTTT.

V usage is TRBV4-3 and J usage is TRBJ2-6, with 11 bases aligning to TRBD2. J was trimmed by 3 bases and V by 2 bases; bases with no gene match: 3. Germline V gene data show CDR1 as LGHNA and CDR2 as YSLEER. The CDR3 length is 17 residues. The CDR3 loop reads CASSQTSGSYGANVLTF. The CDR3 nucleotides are TGCGCCAGCAGCCAAACTAGCGGGAGCTATGGGGCCAACGTCCTGACTTTC.

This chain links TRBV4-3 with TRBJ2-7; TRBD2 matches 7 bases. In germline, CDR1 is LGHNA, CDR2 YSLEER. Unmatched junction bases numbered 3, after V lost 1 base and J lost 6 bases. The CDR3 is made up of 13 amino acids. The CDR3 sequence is CASSQGLAGEQYF. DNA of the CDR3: TGCGCCAGCAGCCAAGGACTAGCCGGCGAGCAGTACTTC.

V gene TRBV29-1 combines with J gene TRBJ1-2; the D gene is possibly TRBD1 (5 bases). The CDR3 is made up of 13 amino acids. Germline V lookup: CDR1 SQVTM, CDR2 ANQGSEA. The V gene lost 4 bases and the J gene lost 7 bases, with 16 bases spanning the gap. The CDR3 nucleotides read TGCAGCGTTGTTGGGCGGGGCGGTCCTGGCTACACCTTC. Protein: CSVVGRGGPGYTF.

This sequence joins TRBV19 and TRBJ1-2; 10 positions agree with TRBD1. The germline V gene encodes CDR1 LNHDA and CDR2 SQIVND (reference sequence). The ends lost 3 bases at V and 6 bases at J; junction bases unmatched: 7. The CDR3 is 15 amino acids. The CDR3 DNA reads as TGTGCCAGTAGTATCGGTGGACAGGGGGTAAATGGCTACACCTTC. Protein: CASSIGGQGVNGYTF.

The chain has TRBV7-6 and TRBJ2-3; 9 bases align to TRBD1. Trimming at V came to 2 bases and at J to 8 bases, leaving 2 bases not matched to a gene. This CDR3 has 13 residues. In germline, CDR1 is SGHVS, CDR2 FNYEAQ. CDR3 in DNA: TGTGCCAGCAGCTTATGGGGACAGGGTACGCAGTATTTT. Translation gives CASSLWGQGTQYF.

The chain's CDR3 is CASRSGGSADTQYF. The CDR3 DNA is TGTGCCAGCAGGTCGGGGGGAAGCGCAGATACGCAGTATTTT. The rearrangement links TRBV25-1 to TRBJ2-3; 7 positions agree with TRBD2. CDR1 is MGHDK, CDR2 SYGVNS, per germline. The CDR3 is 14 residues long. V trimming: 6 bases; J trimming: 4 bases; junction bases outside the gene matches: 7. The full variable domain, its missing parts supplied by reference TRBV25-1 and TRBJ2-3, is EADIYQTPRYLVIGTGKKITLECSQTMGHDKMYWYQQDPGMELHLIHYSYGVNSTEKGDLSSESTVSRIRTEHFPLTLESARPSHTSQYLCASRSGGSADTQYFGPGTRLTVL.

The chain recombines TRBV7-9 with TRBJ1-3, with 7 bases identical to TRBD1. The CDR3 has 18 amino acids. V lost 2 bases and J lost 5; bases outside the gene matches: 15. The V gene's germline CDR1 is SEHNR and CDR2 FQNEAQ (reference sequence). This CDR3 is CASSLTVIGQAQRNTIYF. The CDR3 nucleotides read TGTGCCAGCAGCTTAACCGTGATTGGACAGGCCCAGCGAAACACCATATATTTT.

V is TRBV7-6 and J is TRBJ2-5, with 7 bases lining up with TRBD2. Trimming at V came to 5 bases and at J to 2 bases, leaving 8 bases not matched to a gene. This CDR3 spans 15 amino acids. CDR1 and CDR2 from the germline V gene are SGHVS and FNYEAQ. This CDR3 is CASSPRKAGQETQYF. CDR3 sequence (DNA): TGTGCCAGCAGCCCGCGGAAAGCGGGACAAGAGACCCAGTACTTC.

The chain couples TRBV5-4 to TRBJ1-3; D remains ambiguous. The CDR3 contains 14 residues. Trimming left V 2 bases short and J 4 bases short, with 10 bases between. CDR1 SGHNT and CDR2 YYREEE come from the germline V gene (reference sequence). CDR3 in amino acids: CASSFSGSGNTIYF. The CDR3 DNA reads TGTGCCAGCAGCTTCTCAGGTTCCGGAAACACCATATATTTT.

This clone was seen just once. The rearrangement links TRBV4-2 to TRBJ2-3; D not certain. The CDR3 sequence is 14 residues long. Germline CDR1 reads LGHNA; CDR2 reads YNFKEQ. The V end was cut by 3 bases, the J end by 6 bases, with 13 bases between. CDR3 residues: CASSHEQSLDTQYF. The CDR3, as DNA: TGTGCCAGCAGCCACGAACAATCCCTCGATACGCAGTATTTT.

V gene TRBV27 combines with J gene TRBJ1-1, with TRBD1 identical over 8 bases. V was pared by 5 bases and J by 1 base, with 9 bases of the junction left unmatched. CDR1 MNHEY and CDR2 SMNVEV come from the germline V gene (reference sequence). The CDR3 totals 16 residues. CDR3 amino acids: CASSPWTGKTNTEAFF. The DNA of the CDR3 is TGTGCCAGCAGTCCTTGGACAGGGAAAACGAACACTGAAGCTTTCTTT.

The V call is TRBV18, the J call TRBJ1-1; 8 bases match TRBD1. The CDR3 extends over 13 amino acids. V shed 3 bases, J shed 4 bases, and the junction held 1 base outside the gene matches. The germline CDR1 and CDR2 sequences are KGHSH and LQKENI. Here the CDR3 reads CASSPDRATEAFF. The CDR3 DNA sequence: TGTGCCAGCTCACCGGACAGGGCCACTGAAGCTTTCTTT.

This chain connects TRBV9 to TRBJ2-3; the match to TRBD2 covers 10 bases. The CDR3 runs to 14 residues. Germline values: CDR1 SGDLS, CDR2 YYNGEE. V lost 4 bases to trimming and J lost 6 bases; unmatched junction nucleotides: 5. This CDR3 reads CASSRLSGGDTQYF. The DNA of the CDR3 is TGTGCCAGCAGCCGGCTTAGCGGGGGGGATACGCAGTATTTT.

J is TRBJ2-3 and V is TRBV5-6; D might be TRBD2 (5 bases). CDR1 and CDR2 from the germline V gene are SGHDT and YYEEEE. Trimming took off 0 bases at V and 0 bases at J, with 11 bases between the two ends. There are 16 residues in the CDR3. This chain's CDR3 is CASSLGVTGSTDTQYF. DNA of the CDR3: TGTGCCAGCAGCTTGGGGGTGACGGGGAGCACAGATACGCAGTATTTT. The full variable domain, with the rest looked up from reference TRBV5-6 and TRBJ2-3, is DAGVTQSPTHLIKTRGQQVTLRCSPKSGHDTVSWYQQALGQGPQFIFQYYEEEERQRGNFPDRFSGHQFPNYSSELNVNALLLGDSALYLCASSLGVTGSTDTQYFGPGTRLTVL.